The clone carrying this T cell receptor beta chain was counted between two and nine times. The antigen is not known. cDNA molecules, individually, were tagged with unique molecular identifiers. TCRdb re-derived calls from the 5' RACE reads in MiXCR, one entry per CDR3 protein. Of 45,000 to 75,000 distinct CDR3 sequences detected, 8.9% appear once; the ten largest clones hold around 17%. This record comes from a study of early T cells in non-severe SARS-CoV-2 infection. The wider study: Unpaired chains resulted from sequencing bulk RNA of unsorted whole blood. Whole-study findings and limits: Anti-spike CD8 specificities were favored by VDJdb matching, whose results missed private and CD4 specificities.

With 6 bases removed from V and 0 bases from J, the gap between germline ends came to 6 bases. There are 12 residues in the CDR3. Germline CDR1 reads DFQATT; CDR2 reads SNEGSKA (reference sequence). This receptor was obtained from an adult who was a healthcare worker with PCR-confirmed SARS-CoV-2 infection or an uninfected control (not recorded which). The material sequenced was whole blood. The chain has TRBV20-1 and TRBJ2-1; D is undetermined. Here the CDR3 reads CSAADSYNEQFF. CDR3 DNA sequence: TGCAGTGCGGCGGACTCCTACAATGAGCAGTTCTTC.